The 15 T cell receptor beta chains below come from one sample, sequenced in a study of persistence of HIV-infected CD4 T cells. This nonspecific control used anti-CD3/anti-CD28 bead stimulation of CD4+ T cells. Sorting of responding CD4+ T cells relied on upregulated CD40 ligand together with CD69. No antigen has been identified for these receptors. Sequencing used immunoSEQ version 4 in survey mode. Clones were sequenced by immunoSEQ multiplex PCR, and TCRdb holds only the in-frame ones, with some missing. The sample carries more than 35,000 clones, approximately 88% recorded once. The specimen comprised CD4+ T cells sorted from PBMCs after approximately 19-hour stimulation, sampled from a patient who received antiretroviral therapy. These receptors originate from an adult man with HIV who was CMV-seropositive.

A few counts support this clone. The chain is built from TRBV7-9 and TRBJ1-5, with TRBD1 matching over 9 bases. The ends lost 4 bases at V and 4 bases at J; junction bases unmatched: 11. In germline, CDR1 is SEHNR, CDR2 FQNEAQ (reference sequence). The CDR3 spans 17 residues. CDR3 DNA sequence: TGTGCCAGCAGCTCTTCCGTGGACAGGGGCCCTAATCAGCCCCAGCATTTT. This translates into CASSSSVDRGPNQPQHF.

This chain connects TRBV3-1 (or the pseudogene TRBV3-2) to TRBJ2-1; D call uncertain. Trimming left V 4 bases short and J 0 bases short, with 13 bases between. The CDR3 has 16 amino acids. CDR1 LGHDT and CDR2 YNNKEL come from the germline V gene (reference sequence). For the CDR3, the DNA is TGTGCCAGCAGCCCCCGGTCAGCGAGCTCCTACAATGAGCAGTTCTTC. It yields the protein CASSPRSASSYNEQFF.

The chain recombines TRBV11-1 with TRBJ2-3, with 9 bases that match TRBD1. Germline V gene lookup returns CDR1 SGHAT and CDR2 FQDESV (reference sequence). V shed 4 bases, J shed 6 bases, and the junction held 8 bases outside the gene matches. CDR3 length: 15 amino acids. For the CDR3, the DNA is TGTGCCAGCAGCTCCTGGACAGGGGCTAGCGATACGCAGTATTTT. This translates into CASSSWTGASDTQYF.

The V gene is TRBV5-1, the J gene TRBJ2-5; 7 positions match TRBD1. V gave up 4 bases and J gave up 0 bases; unmatched junction bases: 9. Germline lookup yields CDR1 SGHRS and CDR2 YFSETQ. CDR3 size: 16 residues. The CDR3 spells CASSPGTEKYQETQYF. CDR3 nucleotide sequence: TGCGCCAGCAGCCCGGGGACAGAAAAGTACCAAGAGACCCAGTACTTC.

This clone was picked up one time. The chain has TRBV30 and TRBJ1-2; a weak D match, TRBD1 (5 bases). Germline assignment: CDR1 GTSNPN and CDR2 SVGIG (reference sequence). The CDR3 is made up of 10 amino acids. The V gene lost 2 bases and the J gene lost 8 bases, with 6 bases spanning the gap. The CDR3: CAWSHRGYTF. DNA of the CDR3: TGTGCCTGGAGTCACAGGGGCTACACCTTC.

The chain employs TRBV9 and TRBJ2-2; 10 nucleotides align to TRBD1. The CDR3 extends over 15 amino acids. CDR1 is SGDLS, CDR2 YYNGEE, per germline. The J segment lost 6 bases and the V segment lost 4 bases, leaving 6 bases of the junction unmatched. CDR3 loop: CASSFWDRGPGELFF. In DNA form, the CDR3 reads TGTGCCAGCAGCTTCTGGGACAGGGGACCCGGGGAGCTGTTTTTT.

The chain joins TRBV29-1 to TRBJ2-3; D remains ambiguous. The CDR3 covers 13 residues. Germline V CDR1 and CDR2: SQVTM, ANQGSEA. Deletions cut 2 bases from V and 2 bases from J, with 8 bases between. DNA for the CDR3: TGCAGCGTTGAATCCGTCTTCACAGATACGCAGTATTTT. Its translation: CSVESVFTDTQYF.

The V call is TRBV19, the J call TRBJ1-1; no firm D call. CDR3 length: 12 residues. The germline gives CDR1 LNHDA, CDR2 SQIVND (reference sequence). The V and J ends lost 5 bases and 0 bases respectively, with 4 bases between them. This chain's CDR3 is CASSYLNTEAFF. CDR3 in DNA: TGTGCCAGTAGTTACCTGAACACTGAAGCTTTCTTT. Based on the CDR3 plus reference TRBV19 and TRBJ1-1, the full variable domain is DGGITQSPKYLFRKEGQNVTLSCEQNLNHDAMYWYRQDPGQGLRLIYYSQIVNDFQKGDIAEGYSVSREKKESFPLTVTSAQKNPTAFYLCASSYLNTEAFFGQGTRLTVV.

The rearrangement joins TRBV12-3 or TRBV12-4 to TRBJ1-6, with unresolved D. The CDR3 sequence is 13 residues long. V dropped 3 bases and J dropped 9 bases, with 9 bases sitting between them. CDR3 region: CASSFRAGSPLHF. CDR3 coding DNA: TGTGCCAGCAGTTTTCGGGCAGGTTCACCCCTCCACTTT.

The CDR3 sequence: CASSYLEAVNTEAFF. The CDR3 DNA reads as TGTGCCAGCAGTTACCTAGAGGCGGTGAACACTGAAGCTTTCTTT. The chain uses TRBV6-2 or TRBV6-3 and TRBJ1-1; unclear D gene. The CDR3 runs 15 residues. The germline V gene encodes CDR1 MNHEY and CDR2 SVGEGT. The V end was cut by 2 bases, the J end by 0 bases, with 10 bases between.

The chain joins TRBV4-1 to TRBJ1-4, with 7 positions matching TRBD1. The V gene's germline CDR1 is MGHRA and CDR2 YSYEKL. CDR3 size: 16 residues. V dropped 6 bases and J dropped 0; count of bases not matched to a gene: 7. The CDR3 nucleotides read TGCGCCAGCAGACGACAGGGAACCTCAACTAATGAAAAACTGTTTTTT. This codes for CASRRQGTSTNEKLFF.

The gene calls are TRBV27 and TRBJ1-6; no clear D gene. The germline gives CDR1 MNHEY, CDR2 SMNVEV (reference sequence). Trimming removed 2 bases at V and 4 bases at J, with 18 bases between. The CDR3 totals 18 residues. DNA for the CDR3: TGTGCCAGCAGTTTACGGGAGGGAGGCCTTACTTATAATTCACCCCTCCACTTT. Translated, it gives CASSLREGGLTYNSPLHF.

This clone has just one count. This rearrangement joins TRBV29-1 to TRBJ2-3, with TRBD2 identical over 8 bases. Germline-derived CDR1 and CDR2 are SQVTM and ANQGSEA. Trimming took 4 bases from V and 11 from J; bases not matched to a gene: 11. This CDR3 spans 13 amino acids. The CDR3 coding sequence is TGCAGCGTTGGGGAAGGACTAGCCGAGAAGCAGTATTTT. Translation gives CSVGEGLAEKQYF.

J is TRBJ1-2 and V is TRBV7-6; D not resolved. Trimming removed 5 bases at V and 8 bases at J, with 9 bases between. Looked up from germline, CDR1 is SGHVS and CDR2 is FNYEAQ. The CDR3 runs to 11 residues. The CDR3 DNA is TGTGCCAGCAGCAACGGCGGAGGCTACACCTTC. This sequence encodes CASSNGGGYTF.

The chain has TRBV7-2 and TRBJ2-2; TRBD2 matches 16 bases. Per the germline V gene, CDR1 is SGHTA and CDR2 is FQGNSA. The CDR3 spans 18 residues. The trim removed 5 bases at V and 4 bases at J, leaving 7 bases unmatched. CDR3 coding DNA: TGTGCCAGCAGCATTCCGGGACTAGCGGGGGGGATCACCGGGGAGCTGTTTTTT. Translation: CASSIPGLAGGITGELFF.